The text below deals with one T cell receptor beta chain. Its antigen remains unidentified. The sample comes from a study of cytomegalovirus exposure and HLA in healthy donors. Germline values: CDR1 SQVTM, CDR2 ANQGSEA. CDR3 length: 9 amino acids. Study-wide results and caveats: Researchers counted some 150 TCR beta chains as cytomegalovirus-associated. Sequencing depth roughly uniform across donors was assumed in presence/absence analyses.

It was with 60 Vbeta and 13 Jbeta primers that the PCR ran. Profiling relied on immunoSEQ multiplex PCR, and the TCRdb table lists in-frame clones only, not all of them. The data hold about 160,000 clones, with 80% to 90% observed a single time. V gene TRBV29-1 combines with J gene TRBJ1-5; D remains unclear. This sequence was found in a man aged 45-65 years in good health and CMV-seropositive. Sequencing was carried out using PBMCs. CDR3 loop: CRARGPQHF. The CDR3 DNA is TGCAGGGCCCGGGGGCCCCAGCATTTT.